This is a list of T cell receptor beta chains from one sample in a study of PD-L1 blockade in urothelial cancer. The table came from immunoSEQ multiplex PCR; TCRdb's copy has only in-frame clones and leaves some out. The sample contains around 68,000 clones, about 81% of which appear only once. The sample consisted of PBMCs, taken around atezolizumab (anti-PD-L1) treatment. The receptors were gathered from a man aged 65-85 years with urothelial cancer. Both conserved end residues are part of each CDR3. Fields, in order: V gene, J gene, D gene, clone size, CDR3 DNA, CDR3 protein. The D gene is left open where the match is weak. Clone size, where shown, is once, few, many, or a class for clones that have expanded.

>TRBV30|TRBJ2-5|NA|NA
TGTGCCTGGAAGGGGATGGAGACCCAGTACTTC
CAWKGMETQYF
>TRBV5-6|TRBJ2-1|TRBD2|NA
TGTGCCAGCAGCTTGCCGGGGGGATCCTACAATGAGCAGTTCTTC
CASSLPGGSYNEQFF
>TRBV2|TRBJ1-2|TRBD1|few
TGTGCCAGCATCTGGGACAGAACCTATGGCTACACCTTC
CASIWDRTYGYTF
>TRBV9|TRBJ2-6|TRBD1|NA
TGTGCCAGCAGCCCGAGCTTCGCCCGGGACAGGGGCGCCTCTGGGGCCAACGTCCTGACTTTC
CASSPSFARDRGASGANVLTF
>TRBV28|TRBJ2-1|NA|NA
TGTGCCAGCAGTTTGGAGGGAGGCACTCCCTCCTACAATGAGCAGTTCTTC
CASSLEGGTPSYNEQFF
>TRBV6-6|TRBJ1-1|NA|NA
TGTGCCAGCAGTGCCAGTGGGTCCAGGACTGAAGCTTTCTTT
CASSASGSRTEAFF
>TRBV5-1|TRBJ1-1|NA|NA
TGCGCCAGCAGCTTCGGGAGGCTGAACACTGAAGCTTTCTTT
CASSFGRLNTEAFF
>TRBV10-3|TRBJ1-5|NA|NA
TGTGCCATCAGTGAATCAGGGGATAGGAATCAGCCCCAGCATTTT
CAISESGDRNQPQHF
>TRBV19|TRBJ2-7|TRBD1|NA
TGTGCCAGTAAAGGACAATATGACAGGGGTGAACACGAGCAGTACTTC
CASKGQYDRGEHEQYF
>TRBV13|TRBJ2-4|TRBD1|few
TGTGCCAGCAGCCAAAACAGGGGGCTCGGAGCCAAAAACATTCAGTACTTC
CASSQNRGLGAKNIQYF
>TRBV4-2|TRBJ1-1|TRBD1|NA
TGTGCCAGCAGCCAACAGGGGGCAGGAGCTTTCTTT
CASSQQGAGAFF
>TRBV19|TRBJ2-7|TRBD2|NA
TGTGCCAGTAGCCACCCGACTAGCGGGAGTTACGAGCAGTACTTC
CASSHPTSGSYEQYF
>TRBV2|TRBJ2-2|NA|NA
TGTGCCAGCAAGGTGCAGCGGAACACCGGGGAGCTGTTTTTT
CASKVQRNTGELFF
>TRBV7-3|TRBJ2-3|TRBD2|NA
TGTGCCAGCAGCTCCGAGGCTCCGGGCGGGAGTCCAGATACGCAGTATTTT
CASSSEAPGGSPDTQYF
>TRBV7-2|TRBJ1-4|NA|NA
TGTGCCAGCAGCTTAGCGGTGGACAGTGGGGAAAAACTGTTTTTT
CASSLAVDSGEKLFF
>TRBV6-4|TRBJ2-3|NA|NA
TGTGCCAGCAGCGCCCTGAGCGGTAGCACAGATACGCAGTATTTT
CASSALSGSTDTQYF
>TRBV30|TRBJ1-4|TRBD1|NA
TGTGCCTGGGTCGGGACAGAAAATGAAAAACTGTTTTTT
CAWVGTENEKLFF
>TRBV5-1|TRBJ2-7|NA|NA
TGCGCCAGCAGCTTGGACAGGTCATACGAGCAGTACTTC
CASSLDRSYEQYF
>TRBV27|TRBJ1-1|NA|NA
TGTGCCAGCAGTTTAGGGCAAATGAACACTGAAGCTTTCTTT
CASSLGQMNTEAFF
>TRBV5-4|TRBJ1-2|NA|NA
TGTGCCAGCAGCTTGACTCCAACTAACTATGGCTACACCTTC
CASSLTPTNYGYTF
>TRBV5-4|TRBJ2-7|NA|NA
TGTGCCAGCAGCTTATCAGCGGCTTTCACCTACGAGCAGTACTTC
CASSLSAAFTYEQYF
>TRBV19|TRBJ2-3|TRBD2|few
TGTGCCAGTAGTATGGGAGGGCAACGCACATATACGCAGTATTTT
CASSMGGQRTYTQYF
>TRBV5-8|TRBJ1-1|NA|NA
TGTGCCAGCAGCTCGACAGGGAACACTGAAGCTTTCTTT
CASSSTGNTEAFF
>TRBV14|TRBJ2-7|TRBD2|NA
TGTGCCAGTCGACTAGCGGGAGTTCGCGAGCAGTACTTC
CASRLAGVREQYF
>TRBV7-8|TRBJ2-2|TRBD1|NA
TGTGCCAGCAGCTTACATTTTAGATCGGGACAGGTTGGAGCACAGAACACCGGGGAGCTGTTTTTT
CASSLHFRSGQVGAQNTGELFF
>TRBV25-1|TRBJ2-1|TRBD2|NA
TGTGCCAGCAGTGGGGACTACTCCCTGGGGCAGTTCTTC
CASSGDYSLGQFF
>TRBV7-2|TRBJ1-3|NA|NA
TGTGCCAGCAGCTTAGGCAGGGTGACTGGAAACACCATATATTTT
CASSLGRVTGNTIYF
>TRBV10-1|TRBJ1-3|NA|NA
TGCGCCAGCAGTCCCACCGGGAACGGAAACACCATATATTTT
CASSPTGNGNTIYF
>TRBV21-1|TRBJ2-5|NA|NA
TGTGCCAGCAGCACAGGCTCCCAAGAGACCCAGTACTTC
CASSTGSQETQYF
>TRBV30|TRBJ1-6|TRBD1|NA
TGTGCCTGGAGTATGACGACAGGGGAAAATTCACCCCTCCACTTT
CAWSMTTGENSPLHF
>TRBV9|TRBJ2-1|TRBD1|NA
TGTGCCAGCAACTCCGGGACAGTGCGCAATGAGCAGTTCTTC
CASNSGTVRNEQFF
>TRBV5-1|TRBJ2-3|TRBD2|NA
TGCGCCAGCAGCCGGACTAGCGGGAGGGCAGATACGCAGTATTTT
CASSRTSGRADTQYF
>TRBV11-3|TRBJ2-5|NA|NA
TGTGCCAGCAGCTTAGTCGCTGCCTCGGGAGAGACCCAGTACTTC
CASSLVAASGETQYF
>TRBV10-3|TRBJ2-1|TRBD2|few
TGTGCCACCGAACCTTCTAGCGGAGACAATGAGCAGTTCTTC
CATEPSSGDNEQFF
>TRBV4-3|TRBJ1-2|TRBD1|NA
TGCGCCAGCAGCCAAGGCAGGGGGCAATACTATGGCTACACCTTC
CASSQGRGQYYGYTF
>TRBV5-4|TRBJ1-2|NA|NA
TGTGCCAGCAGATCCGAGGGCCGAAGCGGCTACACCTTC
CASRSEGRSGYTF
>TRBV27|TRBJ1-2|NA|once
TGTGCCAGCAGACAGGACAGAACTGACTATGGCTACACCTTC
CASRQDRTDYGYTF
>TRBV28|TRBJ2-7|NA|NA
TGTGCCAGCAGGCCCTCGGTTGGGGCTCCCGAGCAGTACTTC
CASRPSVGAPEQYF
>TRBV7-8|TRBJ2-7|TRBD1|NA
TGTGCCAGCAGCCGGGGACCGGGACAGCCGCTATTC
CASSRGPGQPLF
>TRBV11-2|TRBJ2-1|NA|NA
TGTGCCAGCAGTCCCAGCCGGGATGACAATGAGCAGTTCTTC
CASSPSRDDNEQFF
>TRBV29-1|TRBJ2-2|TRBD1|NA
TGCAGCGTTGGAGAAACAGGGGGCACCGGGGAGCTGTTTTTT
CSVGETGGTGELFF
>TRBV2|TRBJ2-1|TRBD2|NA
TGTGCCAGCAGTCAAACTAGCGGGAGGAGCTCCTACAATGAGCAGTTCTTC
CASSQTSGRSSYNEQFF
>TRBV5-1|TRBJ1-2|NA|NA
TGCGCCAGCAAGCTTGATGCGGCAGGGGTTTATTACACCTTC
CASKLDAAGVYYTF
>TRBV4-3|TRBJ2-3|NA|NA
TGCGCCAGCAGCCAAGGGCAGTCCACAGATACGCAGTATTTT
CASSQGQSTDTQYF
>TRBV5-4|TRBJ1-2|NA|NA
TGTGCCAGCAGGACAGACGTAGACTATGGCTACACCTTC
CASRTDVDYGYTF
>TRBV5-4|TRBJ2-7|NA|NA
TGTGCCAGCAGCCACAAGGGAGTAGTCGACGAGCAGTACTTC
CASSHKGVVDEQYF
>TRBV28|TRBJ1-5|TRBD1|NA
TGTGCCAGCAGGATCCCTACCGGGACAGGGTATCAGCCCCAGCATTTT
CASRIPTGTGYQPQHF
>TRBV7-8|TRBJ1-1|NA|NA
TGTGCCAGCAGCTTAGGAAGAGGAGGATCGAGGGAAGCTTTCTTT
CASSLGRGGSREAFF
>TRBV11-2|TRBJ2-3|TRBD2|few
TGTGCCAGCAGCTTAGGGGGGACTAGCGGAGCCTACACAGATACGCAGTATTTT
CASSLGGTSGAYTDTQYF
>TRBV19|TRBJ2-1|TRBD2|NA
TGTGCCAGTAATGGGGGGGTCTACAATGAGCAGTTCTTC
CASNGGVYNEQFF
>TRBV10-3|TRBJ2-7|TRBD2|NA
TGTGCCATCAGTGGGGGGGTACTAGCGGGGGTCTCCTACGAGCAGTACTTC
CAISGGVLAGVSYEQYF
>TRBV11-3|TRBJ1-1|NA|NA
TGTGCCAGCAGCTTACCCGAGGACACTGAAGCTTTCTTT
CASSLPEDTEAFF